Following are 3 T cell receptor beta chains from one sample sequenced in a study of T cell responses to AZD1222 COVID-19 vaccine (dated by TCRdb to the early 2020s). To prepare the library, the immunoSEQ multiplex PCR assay was applied. This is the immuneACCESS table as TCRdb keeps it, with only in-frame sequences that have V and J called. A part of the clones is gone; compared with another copy, unresolved V genes explain less than half, and the rest is unexplained. The sample has more than 110,000 clones on record, approximately 90% of them singletons. Around 3% of the sample lies in the top ten. The time point label, read with the paper, signifies: about 28 days (+/-7) after the second vaccine dose. Specimen: peripheral blood, collected 28 days after the second AZD1222 dose. The receptor source for this set is an adult who received the AZD1222 COVID-19 vaccine.

Concerning this clone itself: This CDR3 is also generated by other DNA sequences in the sample. The chain combines TRBV12-3 or TRBV12-4 with TRBJ2-5; D is undetermined. The CDR3 runs to 13 residues. Deletions cut 1 base from V and 0 bases from J, with 3 bases between. As DNA, the CDR3 is TGTGCCAGCAGTTTAGGCCACCAAGAGACCCAGTACTTC. Translation gives CASSLGHQETQYF.

The CDR3 loop reads CASSLGGPGYGYTF. CDR3 bases: TGCGCCAGCAGCTTGGGGGGGCCGGGCTATGGCTACACCTTC. The chain is built from TRBV5-1 and TRBJ1-2; D might be TRBD1 (6 bases). Germline V gives CDR1 SGHRS, CDR2 YFSETQ. The CDR3 spans 14 residues. The V and J ends lost 0 bases and 4 bases respectively, with 10 bases between them.

V gene TRBV2 combines with J gene TRBJ1-1; the D gene is possibly TRBD1 (5 bases). Germline lookup yields CDR1 SNHLY and CDR2 FYNNEI. The CDR3 length is 13 residues. V dropped 5 bases and J dropped 5 bases, with 12 bases sitting between them. This chain's CDR3 is CASSPLGETEAFF. The CDR3 DNA sequence: TGTGCCAGCAGTCCATTGGGGGAAACTGAAGCTTTCTTT.